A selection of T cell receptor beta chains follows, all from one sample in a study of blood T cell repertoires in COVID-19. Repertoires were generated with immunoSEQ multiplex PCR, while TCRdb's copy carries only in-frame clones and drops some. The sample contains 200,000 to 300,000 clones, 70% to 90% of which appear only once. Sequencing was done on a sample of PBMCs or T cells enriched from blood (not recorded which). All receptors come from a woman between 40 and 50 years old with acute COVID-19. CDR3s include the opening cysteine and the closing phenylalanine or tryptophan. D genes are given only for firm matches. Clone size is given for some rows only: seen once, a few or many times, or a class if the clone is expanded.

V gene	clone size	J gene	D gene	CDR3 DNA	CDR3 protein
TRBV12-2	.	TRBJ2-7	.	TGTGCAAGTCGCTTACCCCGCTCAGCTAGCTCCTACGAGCAGTACTTC	CASRLPRSASSYEQYF
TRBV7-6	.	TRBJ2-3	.	TGTGCCAGCAGTTACCAGGCAGCGGCCACAGATACGCAGTATTTT	CASSYQAAATDTQYF
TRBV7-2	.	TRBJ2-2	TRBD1	TGTGCCAGCAGCCGGGACAGGGGCGGTTCCGGGGAGCTGTTTTTT	CASSRDRGGSGELFF
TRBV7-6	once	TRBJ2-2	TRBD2	TGTGCCAGCACCCCAAACGGACTAGCGGGGGTCGGCGGGGAGCTGTTTTTT	CASTPNGLAGVGGELFF
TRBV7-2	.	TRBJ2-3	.	TGTGCCAGCAGCCCCCGACTGGGAGGCAGCACAGATACGCAGTATTTT	CASSPRLGGSTDTQYF
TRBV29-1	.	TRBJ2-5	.	TGCAGCGTTGCGGGACATCCACAAGAGACCCAGTACTTC	CSVAGHPQETQYF
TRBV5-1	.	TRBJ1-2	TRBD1	TGCGCCAGCAGACAGGAAACAGGGGGCTATGGCTACACCTTC	CASRQETGGYGYTF
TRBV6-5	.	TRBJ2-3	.	TGTGCCAGCAGTAGGGGCAAAAGCACAGATACGCAGTATTTT	CASSRGKSTDTQYF
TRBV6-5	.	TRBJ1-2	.	TGTGCCAGCAGAACCGGGGAGACCGTCCTCTATGGCTACACCTTC	CASRTGETVLYGYTF
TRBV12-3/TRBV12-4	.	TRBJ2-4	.	TGTGCCAGCAGTCCTAGTGTCAAAAACATTCAGTACTTC	CASSPSVKNIQYF
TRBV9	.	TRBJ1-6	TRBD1	TGTGCCAGCAGCGATGGACAGGGTTATTCACCCCTCCACTTT	CASSDGQGYSPLHF
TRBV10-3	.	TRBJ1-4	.	TGTGCCATCAGTCCAGGACAGATGGGACTGTTTTTT	CAISPGQMGLFF
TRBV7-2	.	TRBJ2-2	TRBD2	TGTGCCAGCAGGGGGGGGTCGGGCGGCACGAACACCGGGGAGCTGTTTTTT	CASRGGSGGTNTGELFF
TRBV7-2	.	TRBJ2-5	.	TGTGCCAGCAGCTTAAGCTCTGTCGGGAGACAAGAGACCCAGTACTTC	CASSLSSVGRQETQYF
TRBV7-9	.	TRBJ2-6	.	TGTGCGAGCGCGGGGGCCTCTGGGGCCAACGTCCTGACTTTC	CASAGASGANVLTF